The following is a T cell receptor (beta chain) sequence with its context. Gene names are mouse gene names. The DNA ends 4 residues before the CDR3 does, and the rest of the CDR3 is filled in from the germline J gene. Sequencing used cDNA as its template, made by extracting RNA and reverse transcribing it. TCRdb's copy holds only in-frame clones and misses some; the assay was immunoSEQ multiplex PCR. This sample comprises some 110,000 clones, none seen once only. This entry belongs to a study of CD8+ T cells in alopecia areata. This CDR3 is built from 15 residues. Germline CDR1 NNHDY, CDR2 SYVADS. The junction had 5 bases not matched to a gene; V was cut back by 5 bases and J by 2 bases.

The clonotype comes from a C3H/HeJ mouse with alopecia areata. The strain is characterized by the MHC haplotype H2-k. The rearrangement uses TRBV13-3 and TRBJ1-2; 11 bases agree with TRBD1. Sequencing was performed on lesional skin. CDR3 protein: CASRDRGRGNSDYTF. The CDR3 bases that were read are TGTGCCAGCAGGGACAGGGGGCGGGGGAACTCC.